The 27 T cell receptor beta chains below were found in one sample sequenced in a study of cytomegalovirus exposure and HLA in healthy donors. Primers for the PCR totalled 60 Vbeta and 13 Jbeta. This table comes from immunoSEQ multiplex PCR, and its TCRdb copy is limited to in-frame clones, with some not included. The sample holds roughly 150,000 clones; approximately 81% are singletons and the top ten take about 2.5%. What was sequenced was PBMCs. Receptor source: a man aged 25 to 40 in good health and CMV-seropositive.

The CDR3 is CASSPLILPTDTQYF. The CDR3 bases are TGTGCCAGCAGCCCCCTTATCCTACCCACAGATACGCAGTATTTT. The chain couples TRBV11-2 to TRBJ2-3; D gene uncertain. Germline lookup yields CDR1 SGHAT and CDR2 FQNNGV. This CDR3 has 15 residues. V was pared by 5 bases and J by 2 bases, with 14 bases between.

J is TRBJ2-6 and V is TRBV4-3; 7 bases are a match to TRBD1. The trim removed 4 bases at V and 0 bases at J, leaving 9 bases unmatched. This CDR3 comprises 18 residues. The germline V gene has CDR1 LGHNA and CDR2 YSLEER. The CDR3 region has the DNA TGCGCCAGCAGCCCAAGGGGGCCGGTCGGCTCTGGGGCCAACGTCCTGACTTTC. This gives the protein CASSPRGPVGSGANVLTF.

The chain uses TRBV2 and TRBJ2-2; no reliable D call. V was trimmed by 4 bases and J by 6 bases, leaving 6 bases between them. CDR1 and CDR2 from the germline V gene are SNHLY and FYNNEI. The CDR3 runs to 12 residues. Here the CDR3 DNA reads TGTGCCAGCAGTGTGAGAGCCGGGGAGCTGTTTTTT. It is translated as CASSVRAGELFF.

The chain couples TRBV5-1 to TRBJ1-4, with D perhaps matching TRBD1 (6 bases). Germline values: CDR1 SGHRS, CDR2 YFSETQ. V shed 2 bases and J shed 4 bases, with 6 bases lying between them. This CDR3 is 13 amino acids long. This chain's CDR3 is CASSLQGNEKLFF. Written as DNA, the CDR3 is TGCGCCAGCAGCTTACAGGGTAATGAAAAACTGTTTTTT.

The chain has TRBV5-8 and TRBJ2-7; 12 bases map to TRBD2. The ends lost 5 bases at V and 7 bases at J; junction bases unmatched: 19. This CDR3 has 18 amino acids. Germline CDR1 and CDR2: SGHTS and YDEGEE. The CDR3, as DNA: TGTGCCAGCAGTAGTCTAGCGGGAGGGTCCGAAGTCTCGTATGAGCAGTACGTC. This translates into CASSSLAGGSEVSYEQYV.

This clone was seen a handful of times. This chain connects TRBV5-1 to TRBJ2-2; TRBD2 is a possible D gene (6 bases). Germline V gene data show CDR1 as SGHRS and CDR2 as YFSETQ. Trimming removed 1 base from V and 7 bases from J, with 14 bases in between. The CDR3 is 15 amino acids. The CDR3: CASSLTGESVGELFF. The CDR3 DNA sequence: TGCGCCAGCAGCTTGACGGGGGAGTCGGTCGGGGAGCTGTTTTTT.

The chain is built from TRBV6-5 and TRBJ1-2, with 7 nucleotides matching TRBD1. Germline CDR1 and CDR2: MNHEY and SVGAGI. Trimming at V came to 5 bases and at J to 3 bases, leaving 6 bases not matched to a gene. The CDR3 is 14 amino acids. CDR3 region: CASSRQGLYYGYTF. As DNA, the CDR3 is TGTGCCAGCAGTCGACAGGGACTCTACTATGGCTACACCTTC.

CDR3 DNA sequence: TGTGCCAGCAGTCCGACAGGGGGGGGGTACACTGAAGCTTTCTTT. It translates to CASSPTGGGYTEAFF. The gene calls are TRBV6-5 and TRBJ1-1; 9 bases are a match to TRBD1. The germline V gene has CDR1 MNHEY and CDR2 SVGAGI. CDR3 length: 15 residues. J lost 3 bases, V lost 5 bases, and 7 bases had no gene match.

This chain uses TRBV5-1 with TRBJ1-1; the D is unclear. The V end was cut by 6 bases, the J end by 0 bases, with 9 bases between. The germline CDR1 and CDR2 sequences are SGHRS and YFSETQ. The CDR3 length is 13 residues. This CDR3 reads CASKTELNTEAFF. In DNA form, the CDR3 reads TGCGCCAGCAAAACGGAGTTGAACACTGAAGCTTTCTTT. Filled out from reference TRBV5-1 and TRBJ1-1, the complete variable domain reads KAGVTQTPRYLIKTRGQQVTLSCSPISGHRSVSWYQQTPGQGLQFLFEYFSETQRNKGNFPGRFSGRQFSNSRSEMNVSTLELGDSALYLCASKTELNTEAFFGQGTRLTVV.

The gene calls are TRBV2 and TRBJ2-6, with D uncertain. V lost 3 bases and J lost 0, with 9 bases in between. This CDR3 has 16 residues. From germline, CDR1 is SNHLY and CDR2 FYNNEI. The CDR3 nucleotides read TGTGCCAGCAGTGAGGGCAGCTTCTCTGGGGCCAACGTCCTGACTTTC. Protein sequence: CASSEGSFSGANVLTF.

The chain joins TRBV4-1 to TRBJ2-7; TRBD2 might be the D (6 bases). The CDR3 runs to 14 residues. CDR1 MGHRA and CDR2 YSYEKL come from the germline V gene. V was pared by 2 bases and J by 7 bases, with 15 bases between. CDR3: CASSQSGLGWEQYF. The DNA for the CDR3 is TGCGCCAGCAGCCAATCGGGACTGGGGTGGGAGCAGTACTTC.

The genes are TRBV6-1 and TRBJ1-2, with 9 bases identical to TRBD1. The junction had 4 bases not matched to a gene; V was cut back by 7 bases and J by 4 bases. CDR1 and CDR2 from the germline V gene are MNHNS and SASEGT. The CDR3 extends over 13 amino acids. In DNA, the CDR3 is TGTGCCAGCAACCGGGACAGGGCCTATGGCTACACCTTC. Amino acid sequence: CASNRDRAYGYTF.

V and J are TRBV11-2 and TRBJ2-3, with TRBD2 matching over 15 bases. The CDR3 spans 15 residues. Germline V gene data show CDR1 as SGHAT and CDR2 as FQNNGV. Germline trimming cut 5 bases from V and 7 bases from J; bases unmatched to any gene: 4. The CDR3 loop is CASSPGTSGRNTQYF. CDR3 DNA sequence: TGTGCCAGCAGCCCTGGGACTAGCGGGAGGAATACGCAGTATTTT.

About this clone itself: Its ends do not fully match the called genes, so a read error is possible. The gene calls are TRBV5-1 and TRBJ2-1; D gene unclear. CDR1 is SGHRS and CDR2 is YFSETQ in the germline V gene. The CDR3 consists of 13 residues. The CDR3 region has the DNA TGCGCCAGCAGCCCTCTAGTTAACAATGAGCAGCTCTTC. Its protein is CASSPLVNNEQLF.

The rearrangement uses TRBV18 and TRBJ1-2, with TRBD1 matching over 8 bases. The length of the CDR3 is 15 residues. Germline CDR1 and CDR2: KGHSH and LQKENI. J was trimmed by 11 bases and V by 4 bases; bases with no gene match: 15. The DNA for the CDR3 is TGTGCCAGCTCACAACAAGCAGGGGGCGCCTTTTGGTACACCTTC. It translates to CASSQQAGGAFWYTF.

This chain links TRBV19 with TRBJ1-4; D might be TRBD1 (5 bases). V shed 2 bases and J shed 4 bases, with 14 bases lying between them. CDR1 is LNHDA and CDR2 is SQIVND in the germline V gene (reference sequence). The CDR3 consists of 16 residues. For the CDR3, the DNA is TGTGCCAGTAGTATAAGGGGCAGGTCCGATAATGAAAAACTGTTTTTT. It yields the protein CASSIRGRSDNEKLFF.

The genes are TRBV5-1 and TRBJ2-7; the D gene is possibly TRBD1 (6 bases). The V gene's germline CDR1 is SGHRS and CDR2 YFSETQ. This CDR3 comprises 14 residues. V was pared by 4 bases and J by 2 bases, with 13 bases between. CDR3: CASSRGTNTYEQYF. Written as DNA, the CDR3 is TGCGCCAGCAGCAGAGGGACAAATACCTACGAGCAGTACTTC.

The CDR3 sequence: CASSYSTLNEQFF. DNA for the CDR3: TGTGCCAGCAGTTACTCGACTCTTAATGAGCAGTTCTTC. The chain has TRBV6-5 and TRBJ2-1, with D uncertain. V shed 0 bases and J shed 7 bases, with 7 bases lying between them. The CDR3 has 13 amino acids. CDR1 MNHEY and CDR2 SVGAGI come from the germline V gene.

A single count supports this clone. This chain connects TRBV7-2 to TRBJ2-3; the match to TRBD1 covers 9 bases. Per the germline V gene, CDR1 is SGHTA and CDR2 is FQGNSA. The junction had 9 bases not matched to a gene; V was cut back by 5 bases and J by 3 bases. The CDR3 spans 16 residues. Here the CDR3 DNA reads TGTGCCAGCAGCGGACAGGGGCCAACTCTTACAGATACGCAGTATTTT. Amino acids: CASSGQGPTLTDTQYF.

The V call is TRBV6-1, the J call TRBJ2-1, with TRBD2 matching over 8 bases. V was clipped by 6 bases and J by 7 bases; unmatched bases: 11. CDR3 length: 15 residues. Looked up from germline, CDR1 is MNHNS and CDR2 is SASEGT. The CDR3 region is CASRVLAAERNEQFF. Written as DNA, the CDR3 is TGTGCCAGCAGGGTACTAGCGGCCGAGCGGAATGAGCAGTTCTTC.

The CDR3 DNA follows: TGTGCCAGCAGCTTGGCATTAGCGGGAGGTGGTGAGCAGTACTTC. Its translation: CASSLALAGGGEQYF. The J gene is TRBJ2-7, the V gene TRBV5-4, with 10 bases that match TRBD2. This CDR3 comprises 15 residues. CDR1 is SGHNT and CDR2 is YYREEE in the germline V gene (reference sequence). Germline trimming cut 0 bases from V and 7 bases from J; bases unmatched to any gene: 7.

The chain has TRBV28 and TRBJ2-7; D is perhaps TRBD1 (5 bases). V was cut by 6 bases and J by 1 base, with 19 bases left in between. Germline V gene sequence: CDR1 MDHEN, CDR2 SYDVKM. The CDR3 sequence is 16 residues long. CDR3 coding DNA: TGTGCCAGCAGCGCACCGAATAAGGACACTTCCTACGAGCAGTACTTC. It translates to CASSAPNKDTSYEQYF.

The DNA of the CDR3 is TGTGCCTCCGCCGGGACTAGCGGGAGTAATGAGCAGTTCTTC. Its protein product is CASAGTSGSNEQFF. The chain is built from TRBV21-1 and TRBJ2-1; the table's D call TRBD2 went unverified against the DNA. TRBV21-1 is given as a pseudogene. This CDR3 spans 14 amino acids.

V is TRBV19 and J is TRBJ2-3, with TRBD2 identical over 8 bases. Germline loops: CDR1 LNHDA, CDR2 SQIVND (reference sequence). The CDR3 is made up of 15 amino acids. Unmatched junction bases numbered 10, after V lost 10 bases and J lost 1 base. This CDR3 is CATRGVTSGTDTQYF. As DNA, the CDR3 is TGTGCCACCCGAGGGGTGACTAGCGGCACAGATACGCAGTATTTT.

The rearrangement links TRBV20-1 to TRBJ2-5; D gene unclear. The germline gives CDR1 DFQATT, CDR2 SNEGSKA (reference sequence). Between the trimmed V and J ends, which lost 8 bases and 1 base, there was a span of 8 bases. The CDR3 is 11 residues long. The CDR3 bases are TGCAGTTTAAGCACCCAAGAGACCCAGTACTTC. Its translation is CSLSTQETQYF.

The chain joins TRBV6-5 to TRBJ2-7; TRBD1 matches at 9 bases. This CDR3 spans 16 amino acids. CDR1 is MNHEY and CDR2 is SVGAGI in the germline V gene. V was pared by 0 bases and J by 2 bases, with 5 bases of the junction left unmatched. CDR3 coding DNA: TGTGCCAGCAGTTACTCAGGGACAGGGACCCCCTACGAGCAGTACTTC. This gives the protein CASSYSGTGTPYEQYF.

The CDR3 loop is CSVTLGGGIYGYTF. DNA of the CDR3: TGCAGCGTTACCCTTGGCGGGGGCATCTATGGCTACACCTTC. The V call is TRBV29-1, the J call TRBJ1-2; D is possibly TRBD1 (6 bases). CDR1 SQVTM and CDR2 ANQGSEA come from the germline V gene. Trimming took 5 bases from V and 4 from J, leaving 17 bases between them. The CDR3 is made up of 14 amino acids.